A selection of T cell receptor beta chains follows, all from one sample in a study of shared clonotypes between healthy human individuals. Assay used: immunoSEQ multiplex PCR; TCRdb lists only in-frame clones, some missing. In the table there are about 2.3 million clones, 85% to 95% of which are singletons. Sequenced sample: naive CD4+ T cells from PBMCs. These receptors all stem from a man aged 18 to 30 in good health. Some clones in this sample may be carry-over from other donors' samples. Each CDR3 is given with its conserved first and last residue. The order of the fields is J gene, V gene, D gene, clone size, CDR3 protein, CDR3 DNA. A D gene is named only where the DNA matches it firmly. A row's size may be missing; if present it is once, few, many or a size class.

TRBJ2-7	TRBV5-1	-	-	CASRNPLRSYEQYF	TGCGCCAGCAGGAACCCGTTACGATCCTACGAGCAGTACTTC
TRBJ2-2	TRBV5-1	TRBD2	-	CASSLLASGSNTGELFF	TGCGCCAGCAGCCTGCTGGCTAGCGGGAGCAACACCGGGGAGCTGTTTTTT
TRBJ2-1	TRBV7-9	TRBD2	-	CASSSTSGRAHEQFF	TGTGCCAGCAGCTCGACTAGCGGGAGGGCCCATGAGCAGTTCTTC
TRBJ2-7	TRBV5-1	-	-	CASSFPGSYTYEQYF	TGCGCCAGCAGCTTTCCGGGATCTTACACCTACGAGCAGTACTTC
TRBJ1-6	TRBV28	-	-	CASKRTSSLHF	TGTGCCAGCAAGAGGACAAGCTCCCTCCACTTT
TRBJ2-7	TRBV28	TRBD1	-	CASRDRASYEQYF	TGTGCCAGCAGGGACAGGGCCTCCTACGAGCAGTACTTC
TRBJ2-1	TRBV9	-	-	CASSVAGLTYNEQFF	TGTGCCAGCAGCGTGGCGGGACTGACGTACAATGAGCAGTTCTTC
TRBJ2-7	TRBV19	-	-	CASRPRGAVYEQYF	TGTGCCAGTAGGCCTCGTGGGGCTGTCTACGAGCAGTACTTC
TRBJ2-1	TRBV15	-	-	CATSRDGRSYNEQFF	TGTGCCACCAGCAGAGATGGACGGTCCTACAATGAGCAGTTCTTC
TRBJ2-7	TRBV27	-	-	CASGESRINEQYF	TGTGCCTCAGGCGAGAGCAGGATAAACGAGCAGTACTTC
TRBJ2-3	TRBV7-2	-	-	CASSAYDTQYF	TGTGCCAGCAGTGCTTACGATACGCAGTATTTT
TRBJ2-7	TRBV5-1	TRBD2	-	CASSASGGHYEQYF	TGCGCCAGCAGCGCGAGCGGGGGCCACTACGAGCAGTACTTC
TRBJ2-3	TRBV5-1	-	-	CASSSVSTDTQYF	TGCGCCAGCAGCTCCGTTAGCACAGATACGCAGTATTTT
TRBJ2-5	TRBV30	-	-	CAWSVLRTTQETQYF	TGTGCCTGGAGTGTACTTCGGACAACACAAGAGACCCAGTACTTC
TRBJ1-5	TRBV6-5	TRBD1	-	CASSDGTDHQPQHF	TGTGCCAGCAGTGACGGGACAGACCATCAGCCCCAGCATTTT
TRBJ2-7	TRBV6-5	TRBD2	-	CASSYTQLAGVYEQYF	TGTGCCAGCAGTTACACCCAACTAGCGGGCGTTTACGAGCAGTACTTC
TRBJ2-1	TRBV7-9	TRBD2	-	CASSYRLAGSSYNEQFF	TGTGCCAGCAGCTACCGACTAGCGGGTAGCTCCTACAATGAGCAGTTCTTC
TRBJ2-1	TRBV28	TRBD2	-	CASSPLLGREITNEQFF	TGTGCCAGCAGTCCTCTTCTGGGGCGGGAGATTACAAATGAGCAGTTCTTC
TRBJ2-3	TRBV5-1	TRBD2	-	CASSEAASGGDTQYF	TGCGCCAGCAGCGAGGCGGCTAGCGGGGGAGATACGCAGTATTTT
TRBJ1-4	TRBV10-3	-	-	CAISGTKEGEKLFF	TGTGCCATCAGTGGAACCAAGGAGGGTGAAAAACTGTTTTTT
TRBJ1-3	TRBV10-3	TRBD1	-	CAISESKGAGPSGNTIYF	TGTGCCATCAGTGAGTCTAAGGGGGCAGGGCCCTCTGGAAACACCATATATTTT
TRBJ2-5	TRBV27	-	-	CASSLQGVGTQYF	TGTGCCAGCAGCCTTCAGGGTGTCGGGACCCAGTACTTC
TRBJ1-6	TRBV25-1	-	-	CASSERAEVGSPLHF	TGTGCCAGCAGTGAAAGGGCAGAAGTAGGCTCACCCCTCCACTTT
TRBJ2-1	TRBV6-1	-	-	CASSDPGGPVNEQFF	TGTGCCAGCAGTGACCCCGGAGGGCCGGTAAATGAGCAGTTCTTC
TRBJ1-5	TRBV10-3	-	-	CAISESTPGPQHF	TGTGCCATCAGTGAGTCGACCCCTGGGCCCCAGCATTTT
TRBJ2-3	TRBV7-3	-	-	CASSLGGLPTDTQYF	TGTGCCAGCAGCTTAGGTGGACTACCCACAGATACGCAGTATTTT
TRBJ1-1	TRBV5-1	-	-	CASRYRGTLGENTEAFF	TGCGCCAGCCGGTACCGGGGGACCCTCGGAGAAAACACTGAAGCTTTCTTT
TRBJ2-7	TRBV28	-	-	CASSGSPYEQYF	TGTGCCAGCAGCGGGTCTCCCTACGAGCAGTACTTC
TRBJ2-1	TRBV28	-	-	CASSLVTGSFYEQFF	TGTGCCAGCAGCCTTGTTACCGGGAGTTTCTATGAGCAGTTCTTC
TRBJ1-2	TRBV6-6	-	-	CASRPVGFDGYTF	TGTGCCAGCAGGCCCGTGGGGTTTGATGGCTACACCTTC
TRBJ1-1	TRBV5-1	-	few	CASRGTPNTEAFF	TGCGCCAGCAGAGGGACACCAAACACTGAAGCTTTCTTT
TRBJ2-7	TRBV6-5	-	-	CASSYAPGGQPYEQYF	TGTGCCAGCAGTTATGCCCCCGGGGGTCAACCCTACGAGCAGTACTTC
TRBJ2-3	TRBV19	TRBD1	once	CASSIERTGGADTQYF	TGTGCCAGTAGTATAGAAAGGACAGGGGGAGCAGATACGCAGTATTTT
TRBJ1-2	TRBV7-2	-	-	CASSLAQGHYGYTF	TGTGCCAGCAGCTTAGCTCAGGGCCACTATGGCTACACCTTC
TRBJ2-6	TRBV5-1	-	-	CASSSTGGEAGANVLTF	TGCGCCAGCAGCTCGACCGGAGGGGAGGCCGGGGCCAACGTCCTGACTTTC
TRBJ2-3	TRBV9	-	-	CASTRAGILTDTQYF	TGTGCCAGCACCCGGGCAGGCATTCTGACAGATACGCAGTATTTT
TRBJ2-1	TRBV2	TRBD2	-	CASSNTQGLAGYNEQFF	TGTGCCAGCAGTAACACCCAGGGACTAGCGGGGTACAATGAGCAGTTCTTC
TRBJ1-5	TRBV19	TRBD1	once	CASSPPDRGLLQPQHF	TGTGCCAGTAGTCCCCCCGACAGGGGGCTTCTTCAGCCCCAGCATTTT
TRBJ1-1	TRBV6-5	-	-	CASSYFPSDRRVF	TGTGCCAGCAGTTATTTCCCATCCGACAGGAGGGTTTTT
TRBJ2-3	TRBV7-3	TRBD1	-	CASSRDSLGTDTQYF	TGTGCCAGCAGCCGGGACAGCCTGGGGACAGATACGCAGTATTTT
TRBJ1-1	TRBV5-1	TRBD1	-	CASSLRTGVATEAFF	TGCGCCAGCAGCTTAAGGACAGGGGTGGCAACTGAAGCTTTCTTT
TRBJ2-2	TRBV2	-	-	CASSLRFSGVPGNTGELFF	TGTGCCAGCTCTCTGCGATTCTCAGGTGTCCCAGGAAACACCGGGGAGCTGTTTTTT
TRBJ1-2	TRBV9	-	-	CASSVQERNYGYTF	TGTGCCAGCAGCGTACAGGAACGGAACTATGGCTACACCTTC
TRBJ2-1	TRBV5-4	TRBD2	-	CASSLSLAVAYNEQFF	TGTGCCAGCAGCTTGAGTCTAGCGGTAGCCTACAATGAGCAGTTCTTC
TRBJ2-3	TRBV7-2	TRBD1	-	CASSSRQGSADTQYF	TGTGCCAGCAGCTCTAGACAGGGGTCGGCAGATACGCAGTATTTT
TRBJ1-1	TRBV2	-	once	CASSVRGRGTEAFF	TGTGCCAGCAGCGTCCGGGGTCGGGGGACTGAAGCTTTCTTT
TRBJ1-2	TRBV7-3	-	-	CASSRETSRGYTF	TGTGCCAGCAGCCGGGAGACCTCGCGGGGCTACACCTTC
TRBJ2-7	TRBV29-1	TRBD2	-	CSSLRASGSEQYF	TGCAGCTCCCTCCGGGCTAGCGGGAGTGAGCAGTACTTC
TRBJ1-2	TRBV6-1	-	once	CASREGGTGSYGYTF	TGTGCCAGCAGGGAAGGGGGTACAGGGAGCTATGGCTACACCTTC
TRBJ1-2	TRBV7-9	-	-	CASSYAGTNYGYTF	TGTGCCAGCAGCTATGCAGGCACCAACTATGGCTACACCTTC
TRBJ1-3	TRBV2	-	-	CASNRNRGSGNTIYF	TGTGCCAGCAATCGAAACCGGGGCTCTGGAAACACCATATATTTT
TRBJ1-3	TRBV5-5	-	-	CASSFIVGTPSGNTIYF	TGTGCCAGCAGCTTCATTGTGGGAACCCCCTCTGGAAACACCATATATTTT
TRBJ1-2	TRBV30	-	-	CAWSATDIYGYTF	TGTGCCTGGAGTGCGACAGATATCTATGGCTACACCTTC
TRBJ1-1	TRBV30	TRBD1	few	CAWSDRGNTEAFF	TGTGCCTGGAGTGACAGGGGGAACACTGAAGCTTTCTTT
TRBJ2-7	TRBV5-1	-	-	CASSLNPGSYEQYF	TGCGCCAGCAGCTTGAACCCGGGGTCCTACGAGCAGTACTTC